Below are 26 T cell receptor beta chains sequenced from a single sample in a study of Tregs in tolerant kidney transplant recipients. Method: immunoSEQ multiplex PCR; TCRdb's copy keeps in-frame clones and lacks some. Of around 120,000 clones listed, roughly nine tenths are singletons. Specimen: CD4+ T cells from blood. All receptors come from a human donor in good health.

This chain connects TRBV7-9 to TRBJ2-5, with a possible D match to TRBD1 (6 bases). Looked up from germline, CDR1 is SEHNR and CDR2 is FQNEAQ (reference sequence). V lost 2 bases to trimming and J lost 4 bases, with 11 bases between them. The CDR3 is 14 residues long. CDR3 loop: CASSLRGTGETQYF. Here the CDR3 DNA reads TGTGCCAGCAGCTTAAGGGGGACGGGAGAGACCCAGTACTTC.

The J gene is TRBJ2-7, the V gene TRBV11-2; possibly TRBD1 or TRBD2 for D (5 bases each). The germline V gene encodes CDR1 SGHAT and CDR2 FQNNGV. This CDR3 has 18 residues. Trimming cost V 0 bases and J 4 bases, with 22 bases left between them. The DNA of the CDR3 is TGTGCCAGCAGCTTAGATCACTGGGGACGGCCTACGGGATACGAGCAGTACTTC. It codes for CASSLDHWGRPTGYEQYF.

The chain couples TRBV6-5 to TRBJ2-7; 13 bases map to TRBD2. Germline loops: CDR1 MNHEY, CDR2 SVGAGI. The CDR3 loop spans 15 amino acids. J lost 3 bases, V lost 6 bases, and 5 bases had no gene match. The CDR3 nucleotides read TGTGCCAGCAGACGACTAGCGGGAGGCGTCTACGAGCAGTACTTC. Its protein product is CASRRLAGGVYEQYF.

The chain employs TRBV10-3 and TRBJ1-1; possibly TRBD1 for D (6 bases). The V and J ends lost 5 bases and 1 base respectively, with 11 bases between them. The CDR3 spans 14 residues. CDR1 and CDR2 (germline): ENHRY, SYGVKD. The CDR3 sequence: CAISYRDSNTEAFF. The CDR3 DNA reads as TGTGCCATCAGTTACAGGGACTCGAACACTGAAGCTTTCTTT.

This sequence joins TRBV21-1 and TRBJ1-1. TRBV21-1 is a listed pseudogene. The CDR3 is 13 amino acids. CDR3 in amino acids: CASKPRGGTEAFF. The CDR3 DNA sequence: TGTGCCAGCAAACCGCGGGGTGGGACTGAAGCTTTCTTT.

The genes are TRBV10-1 and TRBJ2-1; 11 nucleotides agree with TRBD2. Germline V CDR1 and CDR2: WNHNN, SYGVQD (reference sequence). This CDR3 comprises 15 residues. After removal of 4 bases from V and 4 bases from J, the junction contained 3 bases not matched to a gene. The chain's CDR3 is CASSVAGGPYNEQFF. Written as DNA, the CDR3 is TGCGCCAGCAGTGTAGCGGGAGGGCCATACAATGAGCAGTTCTTC.

The V call is TRBV6-1, the J call TRBJ2-1; 11 bases fit TRBD2. The CDR3 length is 16 residues. V shed 4 bases and J 2 bases; nucleotides not matched to a gene: 4. Germline V gene sequence: CDR1 MNHNS, CDR2 SASEGT. In DNA form, the CDR3 reads TGTGCCAGCAGTGGTACTAGCGGGGGTCCCTACAATGAGCAGTTCTTC. It encodes CASSGTSGGPYNEQFF.

This chain connects TRBV5-4 to TRBJ1-2; D is unresolved. CDR1 SGHNT and CDR2 YYREEE come from the germline V gene (reference sequence). This CDR3 spans 13 amino acids. The ends were cut back, 7 bases at V and 0 bases at J, with 10 bases in the middle. Here the CDR3 DNA reads TGTGCCAGCGGTAACAGAGCTAACTATGGCTACACCTTC. Translating it yields CASGNRANYGYTF.

The V gene is TRBV29-1, the J gene TRBJ1-1, with D perhaps matching TRBD1 (6 bases). From germline, CDR1 is SQVTM and CDR2 ANQGSEA. Trimming shortened V by 7 bases and J by 1 base, and 7 bases separated the two germline ends. The CDR3 totals 11 residues. The CDR3 sequence: CSGGGNTEAFF. The DNA for the CDR3 is TGCAGCGGAGGGGGGAACACTGAAGCTTTCTTT. Combining the CDR3 with reference TRBV29-1 and TRBJ1-1 gives the whole variable domain SAVISQKPSRDICQRGTSLTIQCQVDSQVTMMFWYRQQPGQSLTLIATANQGSEATYESGFVIDKFPISRPNLTFSTLTVSNMSPEDSSIYLCSGGGNTEAFFGQGTRLTVV.

The chain joins TRBV7-8 to TRBJ1-2, with 9 bases lining up with TRBD1. The V segment lost 6 bases and the J segment 8 bases; nucleotides outside the gene matches: 7. The CDR3 is made up of 13 amino acids. Germline V CDR1 and CDR2: SGHVS, FQNEAQ. In DNA form, the CDR3 reads TGTGCCAGCAGTATCGACAGGGGGAACGGCTACACCTTC. This codes for CASSIDRGNGYTF.

This chain uses TRBV10-1 with TRBJ2-7; TRBD1 matches at 8 bases. The germline V gene has CDR1 WNHNN and CDR2 SYGVQD (reference sequence). V trimming: 6 bases; J trimming: 2 bases; junction bases outside the gene matches: 6. This CDR3 has 14 amino acids. The CDR3 is CASRRQGPTYEQYF. The CDR3 DNA follows: TGCGCCAGCAGAAGACAGGGGCCCACCTACGAGCAGTACTTC.

The chain uses TRBV4-1 and TRBJ2-7; 8 bases match TRBD1. This CDR3 has 15 amino acids. The germline V gene encodes CDR1 MGHRA and CDR2 YSYEKL. J gave up 1 base and V 3 bases, and 5 bases lay outside the gene matches. The CDR3 nucleotides read TGCGCCAGCAGCCAGACCGGACAGGGATCCTACGAGCAGTACTTC. Its protein is CASSQTGQGSYEQYF.

This sequence joins TRBV7-3 and TRBJ2-5; the match to TRBD2 covers 7 bases. Trimming removed 5 bases from V and 5 bases from J; junction bases left unmatched: 5. Germline loops: CDR1 SGHTA, CDR2 FQGTGA. This CDR3 is built from 13 residues. CDR3 region: CASSRSGVETQYF. The CDR3 bases are TGTGCCAGCAGCAGAAGCGGGGTGGAGACCCAGTACTTC.

This chain connects TRBV5-1 to TRBJ1-2; D not resolved. Germline V CDR1 and CDR2: SGHRS, YFSETQ. Trimming stripped 1 base from V and 2 bases from J, with 6 bases between. CDR3 size: 13 residues. Written as DNA, the CDR3 is TGCGCCAGCAGCTTGTCTCAGAACTATGGCTACACCTTC. Residues: CASSLSQNYGYTF.

The chain employs TRBV19 and TRBJ2-6, with D possibly matching TRBD2 (7 bases). CDR1 is LNHDA, CDR2 SQIVND, per germline (reference sequence). The length of the CDR3 is 13 residues. The V end lost 3 bases, the J end lost 14 bases, and 14 bases lay between the germline ends. The CDR3 sequence: CASSIRGGDLLTF. The CDR3, as DNA: TGTGCCAGTAGTATTAGAGGGGGGGATCTCCTGACTTTC. Complete variable domain (other parts from reference TRBV19 and TRBJ2-6): DGGITQSPKYLFRKEGQNVTLSCEQNLNHDAMYWYRQDPGQGLRLIYYSQIVNDFQKGDIAEGYSVSREKKESFPLTVTSAQKNPTAFYLCASSIRGGDLLTFGAGSRLTVL.

The chain has TRBV13 and TRBJ1-6; perhaps TRBD1 as D (6 bases). In germline, CDR1 is PRHDT, CDR2 FYEKMQ (reference sequence). Trimming took 0 bases from V and 0 from J, leaving 6 bases between them. This CDR3 comprises 16 residues. DNA of the CDR3: TGTGCCAGCAGCTTAGGACAGGGCTCCTATAATTCACCCCTCCACTTT. Amino acid sequence: CASSLGQGSYNSPLHF.

The J gene is TRBJ2-3, the V gene TRBV7-8; unclear D gene. Germline lookup yields CDR1 SGHVS and CDR2 FQNEAQ. The CDR3 runs to 17 residues. Trimming pared 1 base from V and 3 bases from J, leaving 17 bases between. The CDR3 loop is CASSLGRQRLLTDTQYF. The CDR3, as DNA: TGTGCCAGCAGCTTAGGTAGACAACGCTTGCTAACAGATACGCAGTATTTT.

The chain links TRBV18 to TRBJ2-1; no clear D gene. This CDR3 has 14 residues. The V end lost 6 bases, the J end lost 8 bases, and 17 bases lay between the germline ends. The V gene's germline CDR1 is KGHSH and CDR2 LQKENI. The CDR3 region is CASSPLGRQDEQFF. CDR3 DNA: TGTGCCAGCTCCCCCCTGGGCCGTCAGGATGAGCAGTTCTTC. The whole variable domain, filled in from reference TRBV18 and TRBJ2-1, reads NAGVMQNPRHLVRRRGQEARLRCSPMKGHSHVYWYRQLPEEGLKFMVYLQKENIIDESGMPKERFSAEFPKEGPSILRIQQVVRGDSAAYFCASSPLGRQDEQFFGPGTRLTVL.

This chain joins TRBV18 and TRBJ2-5; D possibly corresponds to TRBD1 (6 bases). The CDR3 sequence is 14 residues long. Germline values: CDR1 KGHSH, CDR2 LQKENI. V shed 3 bases and J shed 5 bases, with 13 bases lying between them. In nucleotides, the CDR3 is TGTGCCAGCTCACCCTCGACAGGCTGGGAGACCCAGTACTTC. Translated: CASSPSTGWETQYF. The variable domain in full, with the rest retrieved from reference TRBV18 and TRBJ2-5, is NAGVMQNPRHLVRRRGQEARLRCSPMKGHSHVYWYRQLPEEGLKFMVYLQKENIIDESGMPKERFSAEFPKEGPSILRIQQVVRGDSAAYFCASSPSTGWETQYFGPGTRLLVL.

V and J are TRBV6-5 and TRBJ1-5; D not resolved. The V end lost 5 bases, the J end lost 4 bases, and 12 bases lay between the germline ends. This CDR3 spans 14 amino acids. Germline V gives CDR1 MNHEY, CDR2 SVGAGI. As DNA, the CDR3 is TGTGCCAGCAGTCTTAGATCCAGGAATCAGCCCCAGCATTTT. This sequence encodes CASSLRSRNQPQHF.

The count of this clone is one. This chain connects TRBV6-5 to TRBJ1-1; the D is unclear. Germline lookup yields CDR1 MNHEY and CDR2 SVGAGI. V was trimmed by 2 bases and J by 5 bases, leaving 12 bases between them. The CDR3 is 14 residues long. CDR3 in DNA: TGTGCCAGCAGTTACCGAGGGCGTGGGACTGAAGCTTTCTTT. It encodes CASSYRGRGTEAFF.

The rearrangement links TRBV28 to TRBJ1-5, with 8 bases matching TRBD1. This CDR3 is 15 amino acids long. Germline loops: CDR1 MDHEN, CDR2 SYDVKM. The ends lost 7 bases at V and 1 base at J; junction bases unmatched: 6. CDR3 region: CASNLGDRSNQPQHF. CDR3 DNA: TGTGCCAGCAACCTGGGGGACAGGAGCAATCAGCCCCAGCATTTT.

Concerning this clone: This same CDR3 is encoded by further DNA sequences in the sample. The chain has TRBV5-1 and TRBJ2-7; 13 bases line up with TRBD2. V trimming: 0 bases; J trimming: 4 bases; junction bases outside the gene matches: 4. CDR3 length: 16 residues. Germline CDR1 and CDR2: SGHRS and YFSETQ. The CDR3 region is CASSLGTSGGAYEQYF. The CDR3, as DNA: TGCGCCAGCAGCTTGGGTACTAGCGGGGGGGCATACGAGCAGTACTTC. The variable domain in full, completed from reference TRBV5-1 and TRBJ2-7, reads KAGVTQTPRYLIKTRGQQVTLSCSPISGHRSVSWYQQTPGQGLQFLFEYFSETQRNKGNFPGRFSGRQFSNSRSEMNVSTLELGDSALYLCASSLGTSGGAYEQYFGPGTRLTVT.

The V and J genes are TRBV4-1 and TRBJ2-2; D not certain. The CDR3 is made up of 16 amino acids. V was trimmed by 0 bases and J by 3 bases, leaving 11 bases between them. CDR1 is MGHRA, CDR2 YSYEKL, per germline. CDR3 sequence reads: CASSQEPPGDTGELFF. CDR3 DNA: TGCGCCAGCAGCCAAGAGCCCCCGGGCGACACCGGGGAGCTGTTTTTT.

The gene calls are TRBV5-4 and TRBJ2-2; the D is unclear. Germline CDR1 and CDR2: SGHNT and YYREEE (reference sequence). This CDR3 contains 14 residues. V lost 0 bases to trimming and J lost 1 base, with 4 bases between them. CDR3 amino acids: CASSLEVNTGELFF. The CDR3 DNA sequence: TGTGCCAGCAGCTTGGAGGTGAACACCGGGGAGCTGTTTTTT.

The rearrangement uses TRBV5-6 and TRBJ1-1, with 8 bases identical to TRBD1. J was trimmed by 4 bases and V by 4 bases; bases with no gene match: 3. Germline V gene sequence: CDR1 SGHDT, CDR2 YYEEEE. The CDR3 is 13 residues long. CDR3 nucleotides: TGTGCCAGCAGCAAAACAGGGGGCACTGAAGCTTTCTTT. The encoded protein is CASSKTGGTEAFF.